These 18 T cell receptor beta chains were all obtained from the same sample, sequenced in a study of naive and memory T cell subsets (dated by TCRdb to the late 2010s). The protocol used for the library was 5' RACE. TCRdb records Illumina MiSeq as the sequencer. The ligated cDNA was amplified in four rounds of PCR with nested alpha and beta constant region primers together with the SP2 primer. Starting from the raw public reads, TCRdb applied fastp trimming at Q25, assembled clones with MiXCR and retained in-frame beta chains. Each CDR3 protein appears once, grouped with its most common genes and DNA. The sample profile shows more than 45,000 distinct CDR3 sequences; approximately 4.5% of them were found once. Together, the top ten hold around 0.84% of the sample. A robust, sensitive protocol for the amplification, sequencing and analysis of TCRs was described in the study, in which 3' ligation of a UMI-containing oligonucleotide to TCR cDNA was used.

These receptors all stem from a female donor in good health.

This clonotype appeared many times. V gene TRBV9 combines with J gene TRBJ1-1; D gene uncertain. The CDR3 extends over 16 amino acids. The germline V gene encodes CDR1 SGDLS and CDR2 YYNGEE. The ends were cut back, 0 bases at V and 1 base at J, with 13 bases in the middle. The CDR3 sequence: CASSVDVQRENTEAFF. The CDR3, as DNA: TGTGCCAGCAGCGTAGATGTACAGCGGGAGAACACTGAAGCTTTCTTT.

This clonotype was counted only a few times. The rearrangement joins TRBV5-8 to TRBJ2-7; 10 bases align to TRBD2. The CDR3 totals 15 residues. Germline V lookup: CDR1 SGHTS, CDR2 YDEGEE. J gave up 0 bases and V 4 bases, and 4 bases lay outside the gene matches. The CDR3 sequence is CASSRTSGLSYEQYF. CDR3 in DNA: TGTGCCAGCAGCCGGACTAGCGGACTCTCCTACGAGCAGTACTTC.

This clonotype was detected ten times or more. CDR3 in DNA: TGTGCCAGCAGTTTGACAACCGCCTACGAGCAGTACTTC. It yields the protein CASSLTTAYEQYF. The V and J genes are TRBV27 and TRBJ2-7, with D uncertain. The CDR3 runs to 13 residues. Looked up from germline, CDR1 is MNHEY and CDR2 is SMNVEV (reference sequence). V was clipped by 3 bases and J by 2 bases, with 8 bases between them.

Many counts were recorded for this clonotype. V gene TRBV7-2 combines with J gene TRBJ2-5, with a weak D call TRBD1 (5 bases). Trimming shortened V by 4 bases and J by 7 bases, and 13 bases separated the two germline ends. The CDR3 runs to 13 residues. Looked up from germline, CDR1 is SGHTA and CDR2 is FQGNSA. The CDR3 is CASSSGLLGTQYF. CDR3 DNA sequence: TGTGCCAGCAGCTCAGGGTTGTTAGGGACCCAGTACTTC.

Many counts were recorded for this clonotype. The chain uses TRBV12-5 and TRBJ2-1; D could derive from TRBD1 or TRBD2 (5 bases each). This CDR3 has 15 residues. Germline V gene data show CDR1 as LGHNT and CDR2 as FRNRAP. V gave up 1 base and J gave up 2 bases, with 9 bases separating them. CDR3 DNA: TGTGCTAGTGGTTTGGCCCCGGGGCCCTACAATGAGCAGTTCTTC. Amino acid sequence: CASGLAPGPYNEQFF.

The table lists this clonotype with a few counts. The rearrangement joins TRBV6-2 or TRBV6-3 to TRBJ2-5; D may correspond to TRBD1 or TRBD2 (5 bases each). The CDR3 extends over 14 amino acids. The germline V gene has CDR1 MNHEY and CDR2 SVGEGT. Trimming left V 8 bases short and J 2 bases short, with 15 bases between. The CDR3 is CASRGRIPQETQYF. The CDR3 region has the DNA TGTGCCAGCCGGGGACGAATACCACAAGAGACCCAGTACTTC.

This clonotype was seen only a few times. This chain connects TRBV10-3 to TRBJ1-4, with D unclear. With 10 bases removed from V and 0 bases from J, the gap between germline ends came to 9 bases. This CDR3 contains 13 residues. CDR1 and CDR2 (germline): ENHRY, SYGVKD. CDR3 in DNA: TGTGCCAGCGGGCCAGCAACTAATGAAAAACTGTTTTTT. Translated: CASGPATNEKLFF.

The J gene is TRBJ2-7, the V gene TRBV28; D might be TRBD2 (5 bases). This CDR3 is built from 13 residues. V lost 9 bases and J lost 2, with 14 bases in between. Per germline, CDR1 MDHEN and CDR2 SYDVKM. The CDR3 coding sequence is TGTGCCAGTTCCGGACGGGGAACCTACGAGCAGTACTTC. Translating gives CASSGRGTYEQYF.

As regards this clonotype: This clone may be a read error of a much larger clone one base away. J is TRBJ2-5 and V is TRBV18; 7 bases line up with TRBD1. The germline V gene encodes CDR1 KGHSH and CDR2 LQKENI. This CDR3 spans 14 amino acids. As DNA, the CDR3 is TGTGACAGCCTCATTCGGGACAGCAAAGAGACCCAGTACTTC. Its translation: CDSLIRDSKETQYF. The full variable domain, with the rest looked up from reference TRBV18 and TRBJ2-5, is NAGVMQNPRHLVRRRGQEARLRCSPMKGHSHVYWYRQLPEEGLKFMVYLQKENIIDESGMPKERFSAEFPKEGPSILRIQQVVRGDSAAYFCDSLIRDSKETQYFGPGTRLLVL.

At least ten counts were recorded for this clonotype. The chain employs TRBV5-1 and TRBJ2-7, with D hard to call. Germline V lookup: CDR1 SGHRS, CDR2 YFSETQ. Deletions cut 4 bases from V and 5 bases from J, with 13 bases between. The CDR3 is 13 amino acids. CDR3 region: CASSRTEMNEQYF. Written as DNA, the CDR3 is TGCGCCAGCAGCCGGACCGAGATGAACGAGCAGTACTTC.

This clonotype came up a few times. The chain employs TRBV10-3 and TRBJ1-5, with unresolved D. This CDR3 region has 16 residues. V lost 0 bases and J lost 4, with 13 bases in between. Looked up from germline, CDR1 is ENHRY and CDR2 is SYGVKD. CDR3 in DNA: TGTGCCATCAGTGAGTCCCTCTTCAGCGGAAATCAGCCCCAGCATTTT. It translates to CAISESLFSGNQPQHF.

In its sample, this clonotype was seen many times. This rearrangement joins TRBV6-2 or TRBV6-3 to TRBJ1-5; D gene ambiguous. The CDR3 totals 15 residues. The ends were cut back, 2 bases at V and 1 base at J, with 9 bases in the middle. Per germline, CDR1 MNHEY and CDR2 SVGEGT. The CDR3 spells CASSYTGLSNQPQHF. In nucleotides, the CDR3 is TGTGCCAGCAGTTACACGGGCCTAAGCAATCAGCCCCAGCATTTT.

This clonotype has more than one count but fewer than ten. This sequence joins TRBV4-1 and TRBJ2-7; 11 bases are a match to TRBD2. Per germline, CDR1 MGHRA and CDR2 YSYEKL. The CDR3 contains 14 residues. Germline trimming cut 3 bases from V and 6 bases from J; bases unmatched to any gene: 4. The CDR3 loop reads CASSHLAGGGEQYF. The CDR3 DNA follows: TGCGCCAGCAGCCACTTAGCGGGAGGGGGCGAGCAGTACTTC.

This clonotype was recorded at least ten times. The V gene is TRBV29-1, the J gene TRBJ2-6; D is unresolved. Trimming took 3 bases from V and 4 from J, leaving 4 bases between them. CDR1 is SQVTM and CDR2 is ANQGSEA in the germline V gene. The CDR3 is made up of 12 amino acids. CDR3 region: CSVDGGANVLTF. The CDR3 region has the DNA TGCAGCGTTGACGGGGGGGCCAACGTCCTGACTTTC.

This clonotype was detected only a few times. This rearrangement joins TRBV12-3 or TRBV12-4 to TRBJ1-5; D uncertain. The germline V and J ends were trimmed by 4 bases and 6 bases, with 7 bases remaining between them. The CDR3 runs 12 residues. CDR3 sequence reads: CASSSNSQPQHF. The CDR3 bases are TGTGCCAGCAGTTCAAACAGTCAGCCCCAGCATTTT.

This clonotype was found many times. One end of the junction fails to match germline, which may point to a read error. The rearrangement uses TRBV7-2 and TRBJ2-1; 14 positions agree with TRBD2. CDR3 length: 12 amino acids. The germline V gene has CDR1 SGHTA and CDR2 FQGNSA. The DNA of the CDR3 is TGTGCCAGCACCCTGAGAGGGACTAGCGGGAGCTTC. Amino acid sequence: CASTLRGTSGSF.

In this sample, this clonotype turned up many times. The V call is TRBV6-2 or TRBV6-3, the J call TRBJ2-5; D assignment may be TRBD1 or TRBD2 (5 bases each). V was shortened by 4 bases and J by 7 bases, with 16 bases between the two germline ends. Germline CDR1 reads MNHEY; CDR2 reads SVGEGT. CDR3 length equals 14 residues. Written as DNA, the CDR3 is TGTGCCAGCAGTTCCCGGGACCAACCTGGGACCCAGTACTTC. It is translated as CASSSRDQPGTQYF.

This clonotype showed up many times. The chain carries TRBV3-1 and TRBJ1-4, with D perhaps TRBD1 (5 bases). Germline V gene lookup returns CDR1 LGHDT and CDR2 YNNKEL (reference sequence). This CDR3 spans 15 amino acids. V was cut by 4 bases and J by 8 bases, with 17 bases left in between. This chain's CDR3 is CASSLLGTGVEKLFF. The DNA for the CDR3 is TGTGCCAGCAGCCTCCTCGGGACTGGAGTAGAAAAACTGTTTTTT.